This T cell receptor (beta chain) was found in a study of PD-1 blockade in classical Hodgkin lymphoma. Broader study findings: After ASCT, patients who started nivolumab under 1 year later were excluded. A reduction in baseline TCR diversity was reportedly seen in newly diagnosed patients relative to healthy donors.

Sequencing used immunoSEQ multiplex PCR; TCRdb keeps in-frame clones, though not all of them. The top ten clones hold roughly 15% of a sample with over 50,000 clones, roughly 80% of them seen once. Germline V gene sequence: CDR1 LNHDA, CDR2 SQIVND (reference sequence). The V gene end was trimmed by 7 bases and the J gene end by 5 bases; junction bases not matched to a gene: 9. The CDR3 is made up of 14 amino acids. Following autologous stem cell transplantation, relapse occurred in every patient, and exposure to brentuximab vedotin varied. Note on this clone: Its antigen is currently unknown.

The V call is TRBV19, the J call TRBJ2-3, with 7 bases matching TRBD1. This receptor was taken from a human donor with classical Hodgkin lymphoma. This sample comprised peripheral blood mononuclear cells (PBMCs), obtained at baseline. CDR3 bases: TGTGCCAGTAAAGGGATACAGGGGATAGATACGCAGTATTTT. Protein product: CASKGIQGIDTQYF.